The present entry profiles one T cell receptor beta chain with its context. This entry belongs to a study of cytomegalovirus exposure and HLA in healthy donors. Looked up from germline, CDR1 is KGHSH and CDR2 is LQKENI. The CDR3 is 17 amino acids. The ends were cut back, 3 bases at V and 4 bases at J, with 21 bases in the middle. PCR employed 60 Vbeta and 13 Jbeta primers. Clones were read by immunoSEQ multiplex PCR, and TCRdb kept only the in-frame ones, dropping some. The sample comprises about 60,000 clones, roughly four fifths of which are singletons, and around 1.5% rests with the top ten. The receptor was isolated from a man under 40 in good health and CMV-seronegative. Material for sequencing was PBMCs. The chain uses TRBV18 and TRBJ1-2, with a tentative D call TRBD1 (6 bases). The CDR3 DNA sequence: TGTGCCAGCTCACCCGACCTCCAGCAGGGGCTGCTCTATGGCTACACCTTC. Its translation: CASSPDLQQGLLYGYTF.